A single sample is the source of the 24 T cell receptor beta chains below, sequenced in a study of cytomegalovirus exposure and HLA in healthy donors. With 60 Vbeta and 13 Jbeta primers, the PCR was carried out. Using immunoSEQ multiplex PCR, the repertoire was profiled, and TCRdb retains in-frame clones only, with some absent. The sample includes approximately 64,000 clones, under 80% of them seen just once. The material sequenced was PBMCs. All receptors come from a male donor in good health and CMV-seropositive.

The chain recombines TRBV9 with TRBJ2-1; possible D gene TRBD2, 5 bases. Trimming pared 0 bases from V and 6 bases from J, leaving 13 bases between. Germline CDR1 and CDR2: SGDLS and YYNGEE. CDR3 length: 15 residues. The CDR3 sequence is CASSVEGSVANEQFF. For the CDR3, the DNA is TGTGCCAGCAGCGTAGAGGGTAGCGTGGCCAATGAGCAGTTCTTC.

The CDR3 nucleotides read TGTGCCAGCAGCCCCGAGCCAGGGGATAATCAGCCCCAGCATTTT. This codes for CASSPEPGDNQPQHF. This chain joins TRBV7-6 and TRBJ1-5; D possibly corresponds to TRBD1 (6 bases). Germline-derived CDR1 and CDR2 are SGHVS and FNYEAQ. The CDR3 covers 15 residues. The V and J ends lost 5 bases and 4 bases respectively, with 15 bases between them.

The chain has TRBV7-9 and TRBJ2-2, with D unresolved. The length of the CDR3 is 16 residues. Germline loops: CDR1 SEHNR, CDR2 FQNEAQ (reference sequence). The ends were cut back, 3 bases at V and 1 base at J, with 12 bases in the middle. As DNA, the CDR3 is TGTGCCAGCAGCTTTAAGCGCGTCAAGAACACCGGGGAGCTGTTTTTT. Translating it yields CASSFKRVKNTGELFF.

This chain links TRBV7-6 with TRBJ2-1, with TRBD2 as a possible D gene (5 bases). The CDR3 contains 15 residues. Germline V gene sequence: CDR1 SGHVS, CDR2 FNYEAQ. The V end lost 1 base, the J end lost 5 bases, and 12 bases lay between the germline ends. The chain's CDR3 is CASSLEPGRDNEQFF. In DNA, the CDR3 is TGTGCCAGCAGCTTAGAGCCCGGGCGGGACAATGAGCAGTTCTTC.

The sample holds a few counts of this clone. This sequence joins TRBV29-1 and TRBJ2-3; D is unclear. This CDR3 is built from 13 residues. Germline V gene sequence: CDR1 SQVTM, CDR2 ANQGSEA. Trimming cost V 2 bases and J 1 base, with 7 bases left between them. The CDR3 region is CSVEIAGTDTQYF. In nucleotides, the CDR3 is TGCAGCGTTGAAATTGCAGGCACAGATACGCAGTATTTT.

The sample holds a few counts of this clone. The chain combines TRBV5-6 with TRBJ2-2, with 11 bases aligning to TRBD2. The germline gives CDR1 SGHDT, CDR2 YYEEEE. J gave up 1 base and V 6 bases, and 5 bases lay outside the gene matches. This CDR3 has 16 residues. The CDR3 region has the DNA TGTGCCAGCACCAACGGACTAGCGGGGAACACCGGGGAGCTGTTTTTT. This gives the protein CASTNGLAGNTGELFF.

As to this clone: Other DNA sequences in the same sample also yield this CDR3. J is TRBJ1-6 and V is TRBV6-5; perhaps TRBD1 as D (6 bases). Germline V lookup: CDR1 MNHEY, CDR2 SVGAGI. CDR3 length: 14 residues. Between the trimmed V and J ends, which lost 6 bases and 5 bases, there was a span of 11 bases. CDR3 sequence: CASRWSGDNSPLHF. The CDR3 nucleotides are TGTGCCAGCAGATGGTCAGGGGATAATTCACCCCTCCACTTT.

This clone was found once. This chain joins TRBV5-1 and TRBJ2-7, with 7 bases that match TRBD1. CDR3 length: 14 amino acids. The V gene end was trimmed by 1 base and the J gene end by 4 bases; junction bases not matched to a gene: 5. The germline V gene encodes CDR1 SGHRS and CDR2 YFSETQ. In DNA form, the CDR3 reads TGCGCCAGCAGCTTGCAGGGGGTGAGGTACGAGCAGTACTTC. Residues: CASSLQGVRYEQYF.

The rearrangement joins TRBV7-2 to TRBJ1-1; 8 positions agree with TRBD1. With V trimmed by 4 bases and J by 1 base, 17 bases remained unmatched. Looked up from germline, CDR1 is SGHTA and CDR2 is FQGNSA. The CDR3 runs 19 residues. The CDR3 region is CASSSRRLRGTGTNTEAFF. The CDR3 DNA sequence: TGTGCCAGCAGCTCTCGAAGATTAAGGGGGACAGGTACGAACACTGAAGCTTTCTTT. The full variable domain, with the rest looked up from reference TRBV7-2 and TRBJ1-1, is GAGVSQSPSNKVTEKGKDVELRCDPISGHTALYWYRQSLGQGLEFLIYFQGNSAPDKSGLPSDRFSAERTGGSVSTLTIQRTQQEDSAVYLCASSSRRLRGTGTNTEAFFGQGTRLTVV.

This chain uses TRBV2 with TRBJ1-1; 7 positions agree with TRBD1. The CDR3 spans 17 residues. The ends lost 5 bases at V and 1 base at J; junction bases unmatched: 13. Germline V gene sequence: CDR1 SNHLY, CDR2 FYNNEI. The DNA of the CDR3 is TGTGCCAGCAGTTTCAGCCGGGACAGAGGCGGGAACACTGAAGCTTTCTTT. It yields the protein CASSFSRDRGGNTEAFF.

The chain couples TRBV7-6 to TRBJ2-7, with 8 bases that match TRBD2. V trimming: 5 bases; J trimming: 4 bases; junction bases outside the gene matches: 10. From germline, CDR1 is SGHVS and CDR2 FNYEAQ. This CDR3 has 15 amino acids. The CDR3 loop reads CASSHPTGTSYEQYF. The CDR3 region has the DNA TGTGCCAGCAGCCACCCCACCGGGACTAGTTACGAGCAGTACTTC.

For the CDR3, the DNA is TGTGCCAGCAGTCCCACGACAGGGGCGGCCTTCCCCCTCCACTTT. It codes for CASSPTTGAAFPLHF. The gene calls are TRBV27 and TRBJ1-6; 8 bases line up with TRBD1. Germline-derived CDR1 and CDR2 are MNHEY and SMNVEV (reference sequence). This CDR3 has 15 residues. J was trimmed by 13 bases and V by 5 bases; bases with no gene match: 13.

The rearrangement uses TRBV29-1 and TRBJ2-3; 8 bases fit TRBD2. The V segment lost 7 bases and the J segment 0 bases; nucleotides outside the gene matches: 12. The CDR3 extends over 16 amino acids. Germline CDR1 and CDR2: SQVTM and ANQGSEA. The CDR3 nucleotides are TGCAGCGCCCGCCTTACCCAGCGGGGGAGCACAGATACGCAGTATTTT. This codes for CSARLTQRGSTDTQYF.

V gene TRBV19 combines with J gene TRBJ1-5, with 8 bases fitting TRBD1. V was pared by 6 bases and J by 7 bases, with 8 bases of the junction left unmatched. This CDR3 has 14 residues. Germline assignment: CDR1 LNHDA and CDR2 SQIVND (reference sequence). CDR3 sequence: CASRIPGGSQPQHF. As DNA, the CDR3 is TGTGCCAGTAGAATCCCAGGGGGCAGCCAGCCCCAGCATTTT.

The V gene is TRBV30, the J gene TRBJ1-1; D might be TRBD1 (6 bases). The CDR3 runs 12 residues. Trimming pared 5 bases from V and 4 bases from J, leaving 11 bases between. Germline CDR1 and CDR2: GTSNPN and SVGIG (reference sequence). CDR3 sequence reads: CAWQGLGTEAFF. The CDR3 coding sequence is TGTGCCTGGCAGGGGTTGGGCACTGAAGCTTTCTTT.

The V and J genes are TRBV7-9 and TRBJ1-5, with TRBD1 matching 7 bases. The germline CDR1 and CDR2 sequences are SEHNR and FQNEAQ (reference sequence). After removal of 4 bases from V and 0 bases from J, the junction contained 9 bases not matched to a gene. This CDR3 has 17 amino acids. CDR3 nucleotide sequence: TGTGCCAGCAGCTCCGCCGGGACAGAAGATAGCAATCAGCCCCAGCATTTT. Protein sequence: CASSSAGTEDSNQPQHF.

This chain uses TRBV30 with TRBJ2-7; perhaps TRBD2 as D (5 bases). The CDR3 has 11 amino acids. The germline V gene has CDR1 GTSNPN and CDR2 SVGIG (reference sequence). Trimming removed 7 bases from V and 2 bases from J, with 9 bases in between. CDR3 sequence: CAYTRAYEQYF. CDR3 nucleotide sequence: TGTGCCTATACTAGGGCCTACGAGCAGTACTTC.

Here the CDR3 DNA reads TGTGCCAGCAGCGACGCAGGAAACACTGAAGCTTTCTTT. Its protein product is CASSDAGNTEAFF. The chain carries TRBV7-9 and TRBJ1-1, with D uncertain. V was cut by 5 bases and J by 2 bases, with 9 bases left in between. The CDR3 length is 13 residues. Germline CDR1 SEHNR, CDR2 FQNEAQ (reference sequence).

This clone was found a few times. V usage is TRBV7-9 and J usage is TRBJ1-4, with 9 bases fitting TRBD1. Germline V lookup: CDR1 SEHNR, CDR2 FQNEAQ (reference sequence). The J segment lost 4 bases and the V segment lost 4 bases, leaving 7 bases of the junction unmatched. This CDR3 spans 16 amino acids. CDR3 in amino acids: CASSSTRTGVNEKLFF. The CDR3 DNA reads TGTGCCAGCAGCTCAACGCGGACAGGGGTTAATGAAAAACTGTTTTTT.

The chain couples TRBV7-9 to TRBJ2-5; 9 bases line up with TRBD2. The J call may be wrong; the DNA end is better matched by TRBJ2-7. The CDR3 covers 15 residues. Germline values: CDR1 SEHNR, CDR2 FQNEAQ (reference sequence). CDR3 coding DNA: TGTGCCAGCAGCCCCGTGACTAGCGGACCCTACGAGCAGTACTTC. Encoded protein: CASSPVTSGPYEQYF.

This chain joins TRBV6-5 and TRBJ1-1, with 7 nucleotides matching TRBD1. The CDR3 is 16 amino acids. Trimming cost V 4 bases and J 0 bases; bases outside gene matches: 8. The germline CDR1 and CDR2 sequences are MNHEY and SVGAGI. The CDR3 region has the DNA TGTGCCAGCAGTTCAACCGGGACAGCTATGAACACTGAAGCTTTCTTT. Translating it yields CASSSTGTAMNTEAFF.

The CDR3 DNA reads TGTGCCAGCAGCGGGGGAACGACTATGGCTACACATGGCTACACCTTC. Translation gives CASSGGTTMATHGYTF. The chain is built from TRBV9 and TRBJ1-2, with D unresolved. CDR3 size: 16 residues. CDR1 is SGDLS, CDR2 YYNGEE, per germline. The V gene lost 3 bases and the J gene lost 6 bases, with 21 bases spanning the gap.

This chain uses TRBV13 with TRBJ1-2; possible D gene TRBD1, 5 bases. Per germline, CDR1 PRHDT and CDR2 FYEKMQ (reference sequence). The CDR3 length is 13 residues. V was pared by 2 bases and J by 6 bases, with 10 bases between. The CDR3 region has the DNA TGTGCCAGCAGCTTATCCAGGGAGGATGGCTACACCTTC. Amino acids: CASSLSREDGYTF.

This CDR3 reads CASRNYNRVTDTQYF. For the CDR3, the DNA is TGTGCCAGCAGAAACTACAACAGGGTAACAGATACGCAGTATTTT. The chain has TRBV6-5 and TRBJ2-3, with D perhaps matching TRBD1 (6 bases). Germline V gene lookup returns CDR1 MNHEY and CDR2 SVGAGI. The CDR3 is 15 amino acids. V lost 6 bases and J lost 3, with 16 bases in between.